The rows below give T cell receptor beta chains drawn from one sample of a study of T cell changes during pregnancy in multiple sclerosis. TCRdb keeps only in-frame clones here, not all; method: immunoSEQ multiplex PCR. In the table there are under 35,000 clones, approximately 94% of which are singletons. The material sequenced was CD4+ T cells from peripheral blood mononuclear cells, taken in the first trimester of pregnancy. Receptor source: a female donor with multiple sclerosis, enrolled in a pregnancy study. Both conserved end residues are part of each CDR3. A D gene is named only where the DNA matches it firmly. The listing skips clone size in some rows; elsewhere it reads once, few, many or a size class.

DNA: TGCGCCAGCAGTGAGTCGACTCTAGCGGGGGGAACCGGGGAGCTGTTTTTT
CDR3: CASSESTLAGGTGELFF
size: .
J: TRBJ2-2
D: TRBD2
V: TRBV10-1

DNA: TGTGCCAGCAGCTTAGACAGGTTCAACACCGGGGAGCTGTTTTTT
CDR3: CASSLDRFNTGELFF
size: .
J: TRBJ2-2
D: .
V: TRBV5-4

DNA: TGCAGCGTCACAAAGGCAGGGGCCCAGGGTGAAAAACTGTTTTTT
CDR3: CSVTKAGAQGEKLFF
size: .
J: TRBJ1-4
D: .
V: TRBV29-1

DNA: TGTGCCAGCAGCTTAAATCCGGGAAACACCATATATTTT
CDR3: CASSLNPGNTIYF
size: .
J: TRBJ1-3
D: .
V: TRBV7-9

DNA: TGTGCCAGCAGGTATGAGTGGAACACTGAAGCTTTCTTT
CDR3: CASRYEWNTEAFF
size: .
J: TRBJ1-1
D: .
V: TRBV5-5

DNA: TGTGCCAGCAGCCTCCTACAGGGGATCTCGACAGATACGCAGTATTTT
CDR3: CASSLLQGISTDTQYF
size: .
J: TRBJ2-3
D: TRBD1
V: TRBV5-5

DNA: TGTGCCAGCAGTCGTATGTCGGGACAGGGAGGCGGCTACACCTTC
CDR3: CASSRMSGQGGGYTF
size: .
J: TRBJ1-2
D: TRBD1
V: TRBV9

DNA: TGTGCCAGCAGTACGCCGAACAGGGGGCTGAACACTGAAGCTTTCTTT
CDR3: CASSTPNRGLNTEAFF
size: .
J: TRBJ1-1
D: TRBD1
V: TRBV27

DNA: TGTGCCAGCACCTGGACAGGCAGGGGAGAGACCCAGTACTTC
CDR3: CASTWTGRGETQYF
size: few
J: TRBJ2-5
D: TRBD1
V: TRBV6-1

DNA: TGTGCCAGCAGCCGAGGCCAGGGGCGGAACACTGAAGCTTTCTTT
CDR3: CASSRGQGRNTEAFF
size: once
J: TRBJ1-1
D: .
V: TRBV5-4

DNA: TGTGCCAGCAGCCCCGGGACAATATCTAACTATGGCTACACCTTC
CDR3: CASSPGTISNYGYTF
size: .
J: TRBJ1-2
D: .
V: TRBV6-6

DNA: TGTGCCAGCAGGATAACAGGGACCACCTACGAGCAGTACTTC
CDR3: CASRITGTTYEQYF
size: once
J: TRBJ2-7
D: .
V: TRBV6-1

DNA: TGTGCCAGCGTCAGCGGGGGGCCCACCCAGTACTTC
CDR3: CASVSGGPTQYF
size: .
J: TRBJ2-5
D: TRBD2
V: TRBV7-2

DNA: TGTGCCAGCAGCATACCCCAGGGTTATGGCTACACCTTC
CDR3: CASSIPQGYGYTF
size: .
J: TRBJ1-2
D: .
V: TRBV11-2

DNA: TGTGCCAGTAGTACTAAAGGGACAGGGGGTGAAAAACTGTTTTTT
CDR3: CASSTKGTGGEKLFF
size: .
J: TRBJ1-4
D: TRBD1
V: TRBV19

DNA: TGCGCCAGCAGCGCCGGACAGCCAGACACTGAAGCTTTCTTT
CDR3: CASSAGQPDTEAFF
size: .
J: TRBJ1-1
D: .
V: TRBV5-1

DNA: TGTGCCTGGTCGACCCCAGGGGCTGATATCTACGAGCAGTACTTC
CDR3: CAWSTPGADIYEQYF
size: .
J: TRBJ2-7
D: .
V: TRBV30

DNA: TGTGCCAGCTCACCGACAGGGGACCATAACTATGGCTACACCTTC
CDR3: CASSPTGDHNYGYTF
size: .
J: TRBJ1-2
D: TRBD1
V: TRBV18

DNA: TGTGCCAGCAGCCAGCGTTCCCTAGGTGGCTACGAGCAGTACTTC
CDR3: CASSQRSLGGYEQYF
size: .
J: TRBJ2-7
D: .
V: TRBV7-3

DNA: TGTGCCAGTAGTATAGTTAAGAGGGTGGGCCAGACTAAGAGGGTATATGGCTACACCTTC
CDR3: CASSIVKRVGQTKRVYGYTF
size: .
J: TRBJ1-2
D: .
V: TRBV19

DNA: TGTGCCAGCAGCTACCAGCGGGGGGCCCCCCAAGAGACCCAGTACTTC
CDR3: CASSYQRGAPQETQYF
size: .
J: TRBJ2-5
D: TRBD2
V: TRBV7-2

DNA: TGTGCCAGCAGTGCTCCGACTAGCGGGCTACTCACTAGCACAGATACGCAGTATTTT
CDR3: CASSAPTSGLLTSTDTQYF
size: .
J: TRBJ2-3
D: TRBD2
V: TRBV27

DNA: TGTGCCAGTAGTGTCACCTATAATTCACCCCTCCACTTT
CDR3: CASSVTYNSPLHF
size: .
J: TRBJ1-6
D: .
V: TRBV19

DNA: TGTGCCAGCAGCTTAAATGCGGCGGGGGGGTACAATGAGCAGTTCTTC
CDR3: CASSLNAAGGYNEQFF
size: .
J: TRBJ2-1
D: TRBD2
V: TRBV7-3

DNA: TGTGCCAGCAGCGCGGACAGCCCCAATCAGCCCCAGCATTTT
CDR3: CASSADSPNQPQHF
size: .
J: TRBJ1-5
D: .
V: TRBV2

DNA: TGTGCCTGGACTCGGAGAGGCACCGCGTTCTCCTACGAGCAGTACTTC
CDR3: CAWTRRGTAFSYEQYF
size: .
J: TRBJ2-7
D: .
V: TRBV30

DNA: TGTGCCAGTAGTACCCCCCGACAGGGGGACTATGGCTACACCTTC
CDR3: CASSTPRQGDYGYTF
size: .
J: TRBJ1-2
D: TRBD1
V: TRBV19

DNA: TGTGCCACCAGTCGACAGGGAGGCGACGAGCAGTACTTC
CDR3: CATSRQGGDEQYF
size: .
J: TRBJ2-7
D: .
V: TRBV7-3

DNA: TGTGCCAGCAGTTTGGGGGGAACATGGGGCACTGAAGCTTTCTTT
CDR3: CASSLGGTWGTEAFF
size: .
J: TRBJ1-1
D: .
V: TRBV28

DNA: TGTGCCAGCAGCTTATTGGCGGGGGTCTCCTACAATGAGCAGTTCTTC
CDR3: CASSLLAGVSYNEQFF
size: once
J: TRBJ2-1
D: TRBD2
V: TRBV7-2

DNA: TGTGCCAGCAGCGCTCGGGGGAACACAGATACGCAGTATTTT
CDR3: CASSARGNTDTQYF
size: .
J: TRBJ2-3
D: .
V: TRBV9

DNA: TGTGCCAGCGGACCACAGGGCTACACTGAAGCTTTCTTT
CDR3: CASGPQGYTEAFF
size: .
J: TRBJ1-1
D: .
V: TRBV2

DNA: TGCGCCAGCAGCCAACAGGGCAGCGGGGCCTACAATGAGCAGTTCTTC
CDR3: CASSQQGSGAYNEQFF
size: .
J: TRBJ2-1
D: TRBD2
V: TRBV4-1

DNA: TGTGCCAGCAGCTTCTCGCGCTCCAACAGGGCGAAAAGCTCCTACGAGCAGTACTTC
CDR3: CASSFSRSNRAKSSYEQYF
size: .
J: TRBJ2-7
D: .
V: TRBV7-8

DNA: TGTGCCAGCAGCTTAGCGCCGGACAGTAACTATGGCTACACCTTC
CDR3: CASSLAPDSNYGYTF
size: .
J: TRBJ1-2
D: .
V: TRBV7-2